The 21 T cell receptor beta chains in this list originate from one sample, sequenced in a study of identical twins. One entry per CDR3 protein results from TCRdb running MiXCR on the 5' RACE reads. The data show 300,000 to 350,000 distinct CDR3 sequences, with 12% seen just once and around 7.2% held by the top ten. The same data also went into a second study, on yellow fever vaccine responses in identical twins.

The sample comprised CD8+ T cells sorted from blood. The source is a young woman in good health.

Here the CDR3 DNA reads TGTGCCACCAGCAGAGATGGGACTACAAACAATGAGCAGTTCTTC. It yields the protein CATSRDGTTNNEQFF. The rearrangement joins TRBV15 to TRBJ2-1, with 7 bases lining up with TRBD2. This CDR3 has 15 residues. Germline CDR1 and CDR2: LNHNV and YYDKDF (reference sequence). The junction had 4 bases not matched to a gene; V was cut back by 0 bases and J by 5 bases.

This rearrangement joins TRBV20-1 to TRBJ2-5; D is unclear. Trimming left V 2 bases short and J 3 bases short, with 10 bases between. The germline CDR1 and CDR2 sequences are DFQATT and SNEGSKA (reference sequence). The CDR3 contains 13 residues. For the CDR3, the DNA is TGCAGTGCTAGACCGTGGACGGAAGAGACCCAGTACTTC. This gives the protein CSARPWTEETQYF.

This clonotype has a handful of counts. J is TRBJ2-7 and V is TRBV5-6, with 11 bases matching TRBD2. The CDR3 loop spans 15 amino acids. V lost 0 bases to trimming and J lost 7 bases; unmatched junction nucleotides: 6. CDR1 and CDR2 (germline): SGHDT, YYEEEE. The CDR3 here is CASSLGLAGTREQYF. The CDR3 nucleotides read TGTGCCAGCAGCTTGGGACTAGCGGGGACCCGGGAGCAGTACTTC.

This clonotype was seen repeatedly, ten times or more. CDR3 loop: CASSSTPGQGQETQYF. In DNA form, the CDR3 reads TGTGCCAGCAGCTCGACCCCGGGACAGGGTCAAGAGACCCAGTACTTC. This chain uses TRBV12-3 or TRBV12-4 with TRBJ2-5; TRBD1 matches at 9 bases. The CDR3 runs 16 residues. With V trimmed by 6 bases and J by 2 bases, 10 bases remained unmatched.

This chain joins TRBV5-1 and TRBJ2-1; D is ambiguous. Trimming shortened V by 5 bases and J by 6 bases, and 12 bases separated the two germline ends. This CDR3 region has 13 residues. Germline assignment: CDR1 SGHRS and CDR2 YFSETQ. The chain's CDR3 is CASSIEDINEQFF. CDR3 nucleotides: TGCGCCAGCAGTATAGAAGACATCAATGAGCAGTTCTTC.

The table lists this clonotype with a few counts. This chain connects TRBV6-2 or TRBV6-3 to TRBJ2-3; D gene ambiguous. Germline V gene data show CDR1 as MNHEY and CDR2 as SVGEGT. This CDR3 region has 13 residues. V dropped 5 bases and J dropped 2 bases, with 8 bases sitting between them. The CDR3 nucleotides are TGTGCCAGCAGTCACGGGTTCACAGATACGCAGTATTTT. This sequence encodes CASSHGFTDTQYF.

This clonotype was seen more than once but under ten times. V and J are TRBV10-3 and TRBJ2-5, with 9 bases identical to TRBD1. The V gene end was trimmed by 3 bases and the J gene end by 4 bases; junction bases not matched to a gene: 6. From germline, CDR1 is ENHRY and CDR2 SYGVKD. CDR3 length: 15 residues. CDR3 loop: CAISEGGTGSETQYF. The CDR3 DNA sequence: TGTGCCATCAGTGAAGGAGGGACAGGGTCAGAGACCCAGTACTTC.

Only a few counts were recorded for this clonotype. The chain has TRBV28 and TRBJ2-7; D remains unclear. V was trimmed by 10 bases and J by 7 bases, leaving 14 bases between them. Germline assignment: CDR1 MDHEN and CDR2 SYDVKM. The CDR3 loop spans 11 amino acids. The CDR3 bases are TGTGCCACTAACTACGTCGGTGAGCAGTACTTC. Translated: CATNYVGEQYF.

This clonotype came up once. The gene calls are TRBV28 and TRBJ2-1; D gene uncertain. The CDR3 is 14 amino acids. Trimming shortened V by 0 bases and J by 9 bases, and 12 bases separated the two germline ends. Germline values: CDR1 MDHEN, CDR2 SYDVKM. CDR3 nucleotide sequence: TGTGCCAGCAGTTTATGGGCCGAGAGGAGTGAGCAGTTCTTC. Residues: CASSLWAERSEQFF.

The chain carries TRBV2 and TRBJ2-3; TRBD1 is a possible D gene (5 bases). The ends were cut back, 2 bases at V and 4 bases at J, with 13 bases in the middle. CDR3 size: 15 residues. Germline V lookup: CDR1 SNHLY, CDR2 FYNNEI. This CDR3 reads CASSENGAKADTQYF. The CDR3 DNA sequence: TGTGCCAGCAGTGAAAATGGGGCTAAAGCAGATACGCAGTATTTT.

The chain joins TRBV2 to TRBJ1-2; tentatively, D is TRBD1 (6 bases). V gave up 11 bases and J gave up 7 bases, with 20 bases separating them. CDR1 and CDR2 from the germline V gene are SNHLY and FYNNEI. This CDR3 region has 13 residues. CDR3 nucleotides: TGTGCCTCCCCAGGCCGGGGGGCCCTTGGCTACACCTTC. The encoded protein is CASPGRGALGYTF.

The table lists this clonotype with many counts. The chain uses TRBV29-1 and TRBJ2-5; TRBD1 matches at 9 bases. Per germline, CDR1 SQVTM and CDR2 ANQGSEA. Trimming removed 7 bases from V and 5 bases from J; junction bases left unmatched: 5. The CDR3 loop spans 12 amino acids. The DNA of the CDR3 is TGCAGCGCAACAGGGGGCGGGGAGACCCAGTACTTC. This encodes CSATGGGETQYF.

The CDR3 spells CASSLGGQGPSYEQYV. CDR3 DNA sequence: TGTGCCAGCAGCCTAGGGGGACAGGGACCCTCCTACGAGCAGTACGTC. This chain connects TRBV7-9 to TRBJ2-7, with 9 nucleotides matching TRBD1. The CDR3 has 16 amino acids. After removal of 5 bases from V and 0 bases from J, the junction contained 8 bases not matched to a gene. Germline V gene lookup returns CDR1 SEHNR and CDR2 FQNEAQ (reference sequence).

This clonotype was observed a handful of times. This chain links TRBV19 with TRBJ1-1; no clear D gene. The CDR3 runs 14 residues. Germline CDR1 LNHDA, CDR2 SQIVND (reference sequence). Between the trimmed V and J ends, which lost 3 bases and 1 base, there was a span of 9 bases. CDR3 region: CASSILGTNTEAFF. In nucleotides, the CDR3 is TGTGCCAGTAGTATTCTGGGAACGAACACTGAAGCTTTCTTT.

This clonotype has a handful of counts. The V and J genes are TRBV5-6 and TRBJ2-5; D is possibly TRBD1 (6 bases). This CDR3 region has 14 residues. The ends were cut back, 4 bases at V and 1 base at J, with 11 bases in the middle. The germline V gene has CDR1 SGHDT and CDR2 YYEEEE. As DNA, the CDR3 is TGTGCCAGCAGCAGGGGACAACTCCAAGAGACCCAGTACTTC. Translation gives CASSRGQLQETQYF.

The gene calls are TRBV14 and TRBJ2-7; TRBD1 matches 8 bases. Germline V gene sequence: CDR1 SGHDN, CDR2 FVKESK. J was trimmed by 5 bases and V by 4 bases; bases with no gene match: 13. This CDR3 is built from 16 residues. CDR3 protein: CASSPRAARGPHEQYF. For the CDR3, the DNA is TGTGCCAGCAGCCCGCGTGCGGCCAGGGGGCCCCACGAGCAGTACTTC.

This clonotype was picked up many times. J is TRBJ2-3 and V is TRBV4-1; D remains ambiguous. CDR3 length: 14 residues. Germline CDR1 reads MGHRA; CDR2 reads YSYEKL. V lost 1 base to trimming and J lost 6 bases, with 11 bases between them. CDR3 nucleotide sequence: TGCGCCAGCAGCCAAGTTGATGGCAGCGATACGCAGTATTTT. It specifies CASSQVDGSDTQYF.

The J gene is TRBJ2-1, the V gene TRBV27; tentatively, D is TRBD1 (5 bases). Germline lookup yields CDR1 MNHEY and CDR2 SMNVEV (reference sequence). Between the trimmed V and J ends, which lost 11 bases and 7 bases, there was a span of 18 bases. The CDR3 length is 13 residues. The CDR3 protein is CASGPARANEQFF. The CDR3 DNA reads TGTGCCTCAGGCCCAGCCAGGGCGAATGAGCAGTTCTTC.

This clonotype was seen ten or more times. CDR3 coding DNA: TGTGCCAGCAGCTTCGGGTCGTCCTACGAGCAGTACGTC. This codes for CASSFGSSYEQYV. The chain joins TRBV7-9 to TRBJ2-7; D is ambiguous. This CDR3 comprises 13 residues. Trimming shortened V by 3 bases and J by 1 base, and 7 bases separated the two germline ends. Germline V gives CDR1 SEHNR, CDR2 FQNEAQ (reference sequence).

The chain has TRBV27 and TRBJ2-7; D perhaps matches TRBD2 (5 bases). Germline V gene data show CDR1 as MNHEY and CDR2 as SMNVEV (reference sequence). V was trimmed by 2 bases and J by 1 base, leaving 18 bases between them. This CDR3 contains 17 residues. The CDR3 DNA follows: TGTGCCAGCAGTTTAATCCCAAGAGCGGTCGGGTCCTACGAGCAGTACTTC. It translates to CASSLIPRAVGSYEQYF.

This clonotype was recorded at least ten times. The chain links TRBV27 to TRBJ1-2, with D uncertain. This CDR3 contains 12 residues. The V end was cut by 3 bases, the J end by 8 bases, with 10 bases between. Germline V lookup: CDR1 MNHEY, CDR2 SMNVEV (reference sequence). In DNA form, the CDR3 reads TGTGCCAGCAGTTTGAAGGCCGACGGCTACACCTTC. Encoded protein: CASSLKADGYTF.